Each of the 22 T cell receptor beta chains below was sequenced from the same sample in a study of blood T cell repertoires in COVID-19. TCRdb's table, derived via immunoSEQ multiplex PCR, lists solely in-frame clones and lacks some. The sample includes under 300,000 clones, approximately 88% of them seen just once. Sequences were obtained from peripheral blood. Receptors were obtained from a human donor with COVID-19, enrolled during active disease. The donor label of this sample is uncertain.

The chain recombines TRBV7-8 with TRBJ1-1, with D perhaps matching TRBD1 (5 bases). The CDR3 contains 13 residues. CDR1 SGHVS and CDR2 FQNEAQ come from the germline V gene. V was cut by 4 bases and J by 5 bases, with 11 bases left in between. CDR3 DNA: TGTGCCAGCAGCTCCGACAGTCAGACTGAAGCTTTCTTT. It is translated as CASSSDSQTEAFF.

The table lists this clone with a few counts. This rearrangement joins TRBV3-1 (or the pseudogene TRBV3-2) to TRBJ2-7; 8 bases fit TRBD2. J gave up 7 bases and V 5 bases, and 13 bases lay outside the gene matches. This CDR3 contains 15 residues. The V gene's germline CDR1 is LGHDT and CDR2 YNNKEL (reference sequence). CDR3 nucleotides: TGTGCCAGCAGCAAAAGAGGTAGCGGGATCGGTGAGCAGTACTTC. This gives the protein CASSKRGSGIGEQYF.

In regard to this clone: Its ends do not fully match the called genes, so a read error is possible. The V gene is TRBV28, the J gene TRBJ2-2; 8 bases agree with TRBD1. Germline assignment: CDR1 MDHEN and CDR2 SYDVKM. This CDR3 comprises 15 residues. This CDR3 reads CASCFDRGGTGELFF. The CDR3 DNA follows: TGTGCCAGCTGTTTCGACAGGGGAGGAACCGGGGAGCTGTTTTTT.

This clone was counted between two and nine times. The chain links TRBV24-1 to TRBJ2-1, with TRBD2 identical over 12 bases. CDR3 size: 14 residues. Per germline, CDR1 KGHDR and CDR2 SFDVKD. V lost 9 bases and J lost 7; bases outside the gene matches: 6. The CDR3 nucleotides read TGTGCCACCCAACCTAGCGGGAGGGGTAATGAGCAGTTCTTC. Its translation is CATQPSGRGNEQFF.

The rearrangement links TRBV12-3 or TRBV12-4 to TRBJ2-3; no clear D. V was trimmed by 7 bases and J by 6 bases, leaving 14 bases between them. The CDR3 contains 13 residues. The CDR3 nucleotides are TGTGCCAGCACCCTATCTAATTTGGATACGCAGTATTTT. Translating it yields CASTLSNLDTQYF.

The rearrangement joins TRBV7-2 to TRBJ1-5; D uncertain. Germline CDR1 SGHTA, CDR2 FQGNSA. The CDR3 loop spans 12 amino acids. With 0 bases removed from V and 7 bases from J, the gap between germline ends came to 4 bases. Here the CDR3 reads CASSLAEQPQHF. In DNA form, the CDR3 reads TGTGCCAGCAGCTTAGCGGAGCAGCCCCAGCATTTT.

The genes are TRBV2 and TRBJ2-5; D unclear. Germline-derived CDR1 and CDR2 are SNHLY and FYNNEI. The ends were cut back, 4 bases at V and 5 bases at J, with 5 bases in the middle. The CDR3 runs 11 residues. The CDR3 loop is CASSVRETQYF. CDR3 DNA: TGTGCCAGCAGTGTTCGGGAGACCCAGTACTTC.

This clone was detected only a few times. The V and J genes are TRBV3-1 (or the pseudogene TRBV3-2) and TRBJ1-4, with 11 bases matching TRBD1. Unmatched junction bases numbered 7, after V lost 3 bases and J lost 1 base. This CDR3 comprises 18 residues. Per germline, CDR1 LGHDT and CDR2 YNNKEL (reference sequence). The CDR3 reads CASSQAGTGGKTNEKLFF. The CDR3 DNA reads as TGTGCCAGCAGCCAGGCCGGGACAGGGGGTAAAACTAATGAAAAACTGTTTTTT.

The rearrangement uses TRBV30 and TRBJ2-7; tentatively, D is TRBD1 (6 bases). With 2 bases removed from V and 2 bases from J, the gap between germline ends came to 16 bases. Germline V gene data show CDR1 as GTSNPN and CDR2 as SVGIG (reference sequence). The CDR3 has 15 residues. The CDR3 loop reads CAWSFTSRGAYEQYF. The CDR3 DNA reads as TGTGCCTGGAGTTTCACCAGCAGGGGTGCCTACGAGCAGTACTTC.

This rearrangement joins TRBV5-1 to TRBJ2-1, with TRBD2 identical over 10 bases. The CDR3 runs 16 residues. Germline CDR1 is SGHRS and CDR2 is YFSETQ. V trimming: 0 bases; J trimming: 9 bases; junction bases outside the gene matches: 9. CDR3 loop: CASSLGPSGSSGEQFF. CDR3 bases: TGCGCCAGCAGCTTGGGGCCTAGCGGGAGTAGTGGTGAGCAGTTCTTC.

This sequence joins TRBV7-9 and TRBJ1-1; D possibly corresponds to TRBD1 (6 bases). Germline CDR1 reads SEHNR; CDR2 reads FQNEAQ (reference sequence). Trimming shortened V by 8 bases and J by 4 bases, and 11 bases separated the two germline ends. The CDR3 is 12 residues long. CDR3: CASLFRGTEAFF. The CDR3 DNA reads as TGTGCCAGCCTATTCAGGGGCACTGAAGCTTTCTTT.

The CDR3 loop reads CALRTVLAEAFF. The DNA for the CDR3 is TGTGCCCTACGGACAGTGTTGGCTGAAGCTTTCTTT. This chain uses TRBV10-3 with TRBJ1-1; maybe TRBD1 (6 bases). CDR1 and CDR2 (germline): ENHRY, SYGVKD. The length of the CDR3 is 12 residues. With 11 bases removed from V and 6 bases from J, the gap between germline ends came to 16 bases.

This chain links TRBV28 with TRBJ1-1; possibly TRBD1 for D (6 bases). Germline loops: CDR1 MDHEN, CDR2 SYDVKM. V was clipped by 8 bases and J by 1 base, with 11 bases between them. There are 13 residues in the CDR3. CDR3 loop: CASRSTGNTEAFF. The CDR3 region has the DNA TGTGCCAGCCGCTCGACAGGGAACACTGAAGCTTTCTTT.

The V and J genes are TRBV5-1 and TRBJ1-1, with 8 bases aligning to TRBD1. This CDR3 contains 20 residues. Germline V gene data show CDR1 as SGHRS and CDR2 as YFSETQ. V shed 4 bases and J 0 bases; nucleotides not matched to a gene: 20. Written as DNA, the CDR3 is TGCGCCAGCAGCCGGGAGAACTTTAGACAGGGGATGGGCATGAACACTGAAGCTTTCTTT. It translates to CASSRENFRQGMGMNTEAFF. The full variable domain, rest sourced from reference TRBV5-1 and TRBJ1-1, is KAGVTQTPRYLIKTRGQQVTLSCSPISGHRSVSWYQQTPGQGLQFLFEYFSETQRNKGNFPGRFSGRQFSNSRSEMNVSTLELGDSALYLCASSRENFRQGMGMNTEAFFGQGTRLTVV.

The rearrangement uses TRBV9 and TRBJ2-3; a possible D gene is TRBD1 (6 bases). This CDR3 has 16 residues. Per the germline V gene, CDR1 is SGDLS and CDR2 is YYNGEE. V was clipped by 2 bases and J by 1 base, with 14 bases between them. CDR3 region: CASSVQGHARTDTQYF. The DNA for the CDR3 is TGTGCCAGCAGCGTGCAGGGGCATGCCCGCACAGATACGCAGTATTTT.

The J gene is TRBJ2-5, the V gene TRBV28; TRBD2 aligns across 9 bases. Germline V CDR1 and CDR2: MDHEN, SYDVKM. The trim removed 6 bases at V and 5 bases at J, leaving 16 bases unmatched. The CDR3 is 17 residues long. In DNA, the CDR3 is TGTGCCAGCAGCCCCCGAAGGACTAGCGCGGTCCAGGAGACCCAGTACTTC. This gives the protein CASSPRRTSAVQETQYF.

CDR3 DNA sequence: TGTGCCAGCAGCTTAGTATCCGGGGTTCCTGAGCAGTTCTTC. Translating it yields CASSLVSGVPEQFF. The chain has TRBV7-9 and TRBJ2-1; a possible D gene is TRBD2 (5 bases). V was clipped by 1 base and J by 9 bases, with 13 bases between them. This CDR3 has 14 residues. Germline V CDR1 and CDR2: SEHNR, FQNEAQ (reference sequence).

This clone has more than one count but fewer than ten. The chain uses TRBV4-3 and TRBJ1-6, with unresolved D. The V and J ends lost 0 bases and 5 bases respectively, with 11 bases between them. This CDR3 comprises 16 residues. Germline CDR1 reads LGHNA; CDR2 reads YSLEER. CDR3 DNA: TGCGCCAGCAGCCAAGAAGATCAGGTACATAATTCACCCCTCCACTTT. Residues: CASSQEDQVHNSPLHF.

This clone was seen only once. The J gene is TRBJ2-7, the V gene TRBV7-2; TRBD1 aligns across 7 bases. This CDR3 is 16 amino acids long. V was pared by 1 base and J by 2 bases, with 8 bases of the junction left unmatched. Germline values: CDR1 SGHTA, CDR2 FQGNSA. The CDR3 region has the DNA TGTGCCAGCAGCTTAGGTACCGGGACAGACCCCTACGAGCAGTACTTC. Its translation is CASSLGTGTDPYEQYF.

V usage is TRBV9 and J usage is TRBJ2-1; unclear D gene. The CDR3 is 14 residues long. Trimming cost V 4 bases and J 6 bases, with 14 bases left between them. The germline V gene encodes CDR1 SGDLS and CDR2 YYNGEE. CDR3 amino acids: CASSLQLATNEQFF. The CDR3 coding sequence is TGTGCCAGCAGCCTTCAACTCGCTACCAATGAGCAGTTCTTC.

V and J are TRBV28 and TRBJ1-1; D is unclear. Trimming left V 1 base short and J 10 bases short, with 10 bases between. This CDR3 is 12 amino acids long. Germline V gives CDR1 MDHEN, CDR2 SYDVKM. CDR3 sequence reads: CASSLSRRGAFF. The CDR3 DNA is TGTGCCAGCAGTTTATCCCGGCGGGGAGCTTTCTTT.

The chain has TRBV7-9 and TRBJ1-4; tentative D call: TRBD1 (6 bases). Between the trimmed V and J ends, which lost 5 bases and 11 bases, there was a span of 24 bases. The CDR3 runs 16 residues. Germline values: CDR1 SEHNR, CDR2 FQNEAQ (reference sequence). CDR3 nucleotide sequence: TGTGCCAGCAGCCCCTCCGAGACAGGTAGCAGGTCGAAACTGTTTTTT. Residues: CASSPSETGSRSKLFF. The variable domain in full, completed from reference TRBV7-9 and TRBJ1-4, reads DTGVSQNPRHKITKRGQNVTFRCDPISEHNRLYWYRQTLGQGPEFLTYFQNEAQLEKSRLLSDRFSAERPKGSFSTLEIQRTEQGDSAMYLCASSPSETGSRSKLFFGSGTQLSVL.